The sequence of this T cell receptor beta chain was determined in a study of T cells in women clearing cervical HPV infection. Background on the study: Case blood was drawn when the lesion was first found; control blood after infection became undetectable. HLA type stays a possible confounder, typing being limited.

All participants had a single incident cervical HPV16 infection, and prevalent HPV16 infections were excluded. In regard to this clone: Its target is not known. The read terminates 3 residues ahead of where the CDR3 ends, so the germline J gene completes it.

The table came from immunoSEQ multiplex PCR; TCRdb's copy has only in-frame clones and leaves some out. The sample features approximately 33,000 clones, with around 8% in its top ten. V shed 4 bases and J shed 0 bases, with 13 bases lying between them. The CDR3 sequence is 15 residues long. Germline V gene lookup returns CDR1 SGHDN and CDR2 FVKESK. Study results and limitations: It is unknown whether associations predate infection; no effector/memory or HPV-specific sorting.

This rearrangement joins TRBV14 to TRBJ2-7, with D possibly being TRBD2 (5 bases). The sequencing sample was made of blood buffy coat. The clonotype originates from a woman aged 18-70 years with a cervical HPV16 infection that either progressed to CIN3+ or cleared (not recorded which). CDR3 bases read: TGTGCCAGCAGCCGGGCAGGAGGCCTCTCCTACGAG. It codes for CASSRAGGLSYE. The complete CDR3 reads CASSRAGGLSYEQYF.